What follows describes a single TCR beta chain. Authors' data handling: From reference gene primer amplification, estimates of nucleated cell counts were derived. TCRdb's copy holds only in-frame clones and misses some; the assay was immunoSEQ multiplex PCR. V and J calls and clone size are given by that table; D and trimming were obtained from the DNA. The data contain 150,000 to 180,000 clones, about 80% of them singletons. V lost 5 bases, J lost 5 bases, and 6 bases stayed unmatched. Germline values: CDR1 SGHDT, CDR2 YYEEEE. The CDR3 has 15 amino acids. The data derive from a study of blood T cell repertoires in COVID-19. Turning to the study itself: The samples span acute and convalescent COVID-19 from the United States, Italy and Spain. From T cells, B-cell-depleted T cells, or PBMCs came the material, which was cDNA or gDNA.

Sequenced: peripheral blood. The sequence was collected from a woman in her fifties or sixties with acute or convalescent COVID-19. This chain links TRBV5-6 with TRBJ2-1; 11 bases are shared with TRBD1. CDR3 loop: CASRPGQGAHNEQFF. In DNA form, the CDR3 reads TGTGCCAGCAGACCCGGACAGGGGGCCCACAATGAGCAGTTCTTC. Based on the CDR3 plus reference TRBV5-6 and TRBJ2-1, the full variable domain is DAGVTQSPTHLIKTRGQQVTLRCSPKSGHDTVSWYQQALGQGPQFIFQYYEEEERQRGNFPDRFSGHQFPNYSSELNVNALLLGDSALYLCASRPGQGAHNEQFFGPGTRLTVL.